What follows are 26 T cell receptor beta chains derived from one specimen sequenced in a study of shared clonotypes between healthy human individuals. This table comes from immunoSEQ multiplex PCR, and its TCRdb copy is limited to in-frame clones, with some not included. The sample yields about 2.2 million clones, about 93% seen once. Terminally differentiated effector memory CD45RA+ cells were left out of the naive CD8 fraction, which was CD45RO-negative and positively selected for CCR7. Material for sequencing was naive CD8+ T cells from PBMCs. Every receptor here comes from a man between 18 and 35 years old in good health. Some clones in this sample may be carry-over from other donors' samples.

The chain joins TRBV21-1 to TRBJ2-5; the D segment call TRBD2 is taken from the table without a DNA check. TRBV21-1 is annotated as a pseudogene. The CDR3 length is 16 residues. CDR3 residues: CASIEGLAGVQETQYF. CDR3 sequence (DNA): TGTGCCAGCATCGAAGGACTAGCGGGAGTCCAAGAGACCCAGTACTTC.

V is TRBV9 and J is TRBJ2-1, with a weak D call TRBD1 (5 bases). Germline CDR1 is SGDLS and CDR2 is YYNGEE. This CDR3 has 14 residues. V shed 3 bases and J shed 6 bases, with 13 bases lying between them. CDR3 DNA sequence: TGTGCCAGCAGCGAGGGGCCCGGGTTCAATGAGCAGTTCTTC. This sequence encodes CASSEGPGFNEQFF.

The V and J genes are TRBV5-1 and TRBJ2-7, with 7 bases matching TRBD2. The germline gives CDR1 SGHRS, CDR2 YFSETQ. Trimming removed 3 bases from V and 0 bases from J; junction bases left unmatched: 12. The CDR3 has 17 amino acids. In DNA form, the CDR3 reads TGCGCCAGCAGCTCCGACTTTCTAGCGGCACGCTCCTACGAGCAGTACTTC. Protein sequence: CASSSDFLAARSYEQYF.

This chain links TRBV4-2 with TRBJ2-7; a possible D gene is TRBD1 (5 bases). The CDR3 sequence is 15 residues long. V dropped 0 bases and J dropped 4 bases, with 13 bases sitting between them. CDR1 LGHNA and CDR2 YNFKEQ come from the germline V gene. CDR3 amino acids: CASSQEARVTYEQYF. CDR3 DNA sequence: TGTGCCAGCAGCCAAGAGGCCAGGGTAACATACGAGCAGTACTTC.

Worth noting for this clone: The same CDR3 can be traced to other DNA sequences in this sample. J is TRBJ1-4 and V is TRBV27, with a weak D call TRBD1 (5 bases). The CDR3 has 11 residues. Trimming took off 3 bases at V and 10 bases at J, with 6 bases between the two ends. Germline lookup yields CDR1 MNHEY and CDR2 SMNVEV (reference sequence). CDR3 coding DNA: TGTGCCAGCAGTTTGGGGGGAAAACTGTTTTTT. This codes for CASSLGGKLFF.

This chain joins TRBV5-1 and TRBJ2-2; D may be TRBD2 (5 bases). Trimming stripped 7 bases from V and 5 bases from J, with 9 bases between. CDR1 is SGHRS, CDR2 YFSETQ, per germline. This CDR3 has 12 amino acids. The CDR3 nucleotides are TGCGCCAGCTCAGCGGTTACCGGGGAGCTGTTTTTT. Protein sequence: CASSAVTGELFF.

The rearrangement joins TRBV25-1 to TRBJ1-1; D might be TRBD1 (5 bases). The CDR3 totals 13 residues. Germline assignment: CDR1 MGHDK and CDR2 SYGVNS. Trimming removed 1 base at V and 8 bases at J, with 11 bases between. The CDR3 DNA is TGTGCCAGCAGTGAATGGGGGAGTGGGGAAGCTTTCTTT. This gives the protein CASSEWGSGEAFF.

The chain carries TRBV29-1 and TRBJ1-2, with TRBD1 matching 8 bases. After removal of 5 bases from V and 5 bases from J, the junction contained 10 bases not matched to a gene. The length of the CDR3 is 14 residues. CDR1 is SQVTM and CDR2 is ANQGSEA in the germline V gene. The CDR3 nucleotides are TGCAGCGTTACGCCCCGAGGACAGGGTTATGGCTACACCTTC. This translates into CSVTPRGQGYGYTF.

The CDR3, as DNA: TGTGCCAGCAGCTTGGGGACAGGGGTCCCCAATGAGCAGTTCTTC. It codes for CASSLGTGVPNEQFF. The rearrangement uses TRBV5-6 and TRBJ2-1, with 9 bases that match TRBD1. This CDR3 is 15 amino acids long. Germline lookup yields CDR1 SGHDT and CDR2 YYEEEE. V trimming: 0 bases; J trimming: 6 bases; junction bases outside the gene matches: 4.

The chain uses TRBV7-8 and TRBJ2-1, with D maybe TRBD1 (5 bases). With 1 base removed from V and 9 bases from J, the gap between germline ends came to 19 bases. CDR3 length: 16 amino acids. Germline V gives CDR1 SGHVS, CDR2 FQNEAQ. CDR3 DNA sequence: TGTGCCAGCAGCTTAGAAGGGGATCCCTTTTGGGGTGAGCAGTTCTTC. Translation: CASSLEGDPFWGEQFF.

V usage is TRBV4-3 and J usage is TRBJ2-1; D is unclear. This CDR3 spans 13 amino acids. CDR1 is LGHNA and CDR2 is YSLEER in the germline V gene. Trimming took off 4 bases at V and 1 base at J, with 5 bases between the two ends. The chain's CDR3 is CASSPNSYNEQFF. The CDR3 DNA reads TGCGCCAGCAGCCCAAATTCCTACAATGAGCAGTTCTTC.

The gene calls are TRBV9 and TRBJ2-1; 11 bases line up with TRBD2. The V and J ends lost 1 base and 8 bases, in that order; junction bases with no gene match: 5. Germline CDR1 reads SGDLS; CDR2 reads YYNGEE. This CDR3 has 15 residues. The CDR3: CASSVLAGGGDEQFF. The CDR3 DNA follows: TGTGCCAGCAGCGTACTAGCGGGAGGAGGCGATGAGCAGTTCTTC. Filled out from reference TRBV9 and TRBJ2-1, the complete variable domain reads DSGVTQTPKHLITATGQRVTLRCSPRSGDLSVYWYQQSLDQGLQFLIQYYNGEERAKGNILERFSAQQFPDLHSELNLSSLELGDSALYFCASSVLAGGGDEQFFGPGTRLTVL.

Concerning this clone itself: The same CDR3 also results from other DNA sequences found in this sample. This chain links TRBV27 with TRBJ1-1; D perhaps matches TRBD1 (6 bases). There are 14 residues in the CDR3. Germline V gene lookup returns CDR1 MNHEY and CDR2 SMNVEV (reference sequence). The V gene lost 3 bases and the J gene lost 2 bases, with 10 bases spanning the gap. The CDR3 DNA is TGTGCCAGCAGTTTCCTAGGGGGAAACACTGAAGCTTTCTTT. This gives the protein CASSFLGGNTEAFF.

The chain is built from TRBV5-6 and TRBJ2-1; the match to TRBD2 covers 10 bases. The CDR3 contains 16 residues. Germline V CDR1 and CDR2: SGHDT, YYEEEE. The J segment lost 6 bases and the V segment lost 1 base, leaving 7 bases of the junction unmatched. The CDR3 bases are TGTGCCAGCAGCTTGTTGTCTAGCGGGAGAGGCAATGAGCAGTTCTTC. Translating it yields CASSLLSSGRGNEQFF. Filled out from reference TRBV5-6 and TRBJ2-1, the complete variable domain reads DAGVTQSPTHLIKTRGQQVTLRCSPKSGHDTVSWYQQALGQGPQFIFQYYEEEERQRGNFPDRFSGHQFPNYSSELNVNALLLGDSALYLCASSLLSSGRGNEQFFGPGTRLTVL.

V and J are TRBV27 and TRBJ2-1; the D call may be TRBD1 or TRBD2 (5 bases each). Deletions cut 4 bases from V and 7 bases from J, with 20 bases between. Germline V gives CDR1 MNHEY, CDR2 SMNVEV (reference sequence). CDR3 length equals 16 residues. The CDR3 nucleotides are TGTGCCAGCAGTTACATAGGGACGCGTCTTGGTAATGAGCAGTTCTTC. It yields the protein CASSYIGTRLGNEQFF.

The chain uses TRBV27 and TRBJ1-2; D perhaps matches TRBD1 (5 bases). V was cut by 3 bases and J by 8 bases, with 19 bases left in between. The CDR3 consists of 15 residues. CDR1 and CDR2 (germline): MNHEY, SMNVEV (reference sequence). CDR3 loop: CASSFGSGSYSGYTF. Written as DNA, the CDR3 is TGTGCCAGCAGTTTCGGTTCAGGGTCCTATAGCGGCTACACCTTC.

This clone was counted a single time. The CDR3 bases are TGTGCCAGCAGCGTACTGCCCGGGACAGGGCGGACCGGGGAGCTGTTTTTT. It yields the protein CASSVLPGTGRTGELFF. The chain links TRBV9 to TRBJ2-2; 9 positions match TRBD1. The trim removed 1 base at V and 5 bases at J, leaving 9 bases unmatched. Germline V gene data show CDR1 as SGDLS and CDR2 as YYNGEE. This CDR3 has 17 amino acids.

This rearrangement joins TRBV7-7 to TRBJ2-2; weak D call: TRBD1 (6 bases). The length of the CDR3 is 15 residues. Germline CDR1 is SSHAT and CDR2 is FNYEAQ (reference sequence). Trimming pared 5 bases from V and 8 bases from J, leaving 18 bases between. The CDR3 nucleotides are TGTGCCAGCAGCCTATCACTGTTGGGGGCTGGGGAGCTGTTTTTT. Translated, it gives CASSLSLLGAGELFF.

The chain combines TRBV27 with TRBJ2-7; weak D call: TRBD1 (6 bases). This CDR3 is built from 13 residues. Germline lookup yields CDR1 MNHEY and CDR2 SMNVEV (reference sequence). Trimming took off 6 bases at V and 1 base at J, with 10 bases between the two ends. DNA of the CDR3: TGTGCCAGCAGCGGACAGTCTTCCTACGAGCAGTACTTC. Protein product: CASSGQSSYEQYF.

The chain is built from TRBV5-1 and TRBJ2-1, with TRBD2 matching 7 bases. The CDR3 covers 16 residues. Trimming at V came to 2 bases and at J to 1 base, leaving 6 bases not matched to a gene. The germline V gene has CDR1 SGHRS and CDR2 YFSETQ. Here the CDR3 DNA reads TGCGCCAGCAGCTTTAGAGGGAGGGGATCCTACAATGAGCAGTTCTTC. Amino acids: CASSFRGRGSYNEQFF.

The genes are TRBV9 and TRBJ2-2, with 8 bases lining up with TRBD2. CDR1 and CDR2 (germline): SGDLS, YYNGEE. The CDR3 consists of 16 residues. V gave up 4 bases and J gave up 2 bases; unmatched junction bases: 7. CDR3 DNA sequence: TGTGCCAGCAGCCCAAGCGGGAGCGACAACACCGGGGAGCTGTTTTTT. It yields the protein CASSPSGSDNTGELFF.

Points on this clone: The sample carries other DNA sequences with the same CDR3. The gene calls are TRBV5-6 and TRBJ2-7, with D maybe TRBD1 (5 bases). CDR1 is SGHDT, CDR2 YYEEEE, per germline. CDR3 length: 12 residues. V gave up 2 bases and J gave up 6 bases, with 9 bases separating them. The CDR3 reads CASSFDSPEQYF. The CDR3 DNA follows: TGTGCCAGCAGCTTTGACAGCCCCGAGCAGTACTTC.

This sequence joins TRBV6-1 and TRBJ2-7; TRBD1 matches 9 bases. The length of the CDR3 is 14 residues. J lost 1 base, V lost 7 bases, and 5 bases had no gene match. Germline loops: CDR1 MNHNS, CDR2 SASEGT. DNA for the CDR3: TGTGCCAGCATCGCCGGGACAGGGTCCTACGAGCAGTACTTC. Translated: CASIAGTGSYEQYF.

The chain carries TRBV7-9 and TRBJ2-7; D call uncertain. With 5 bases removed from V and 4 bases from J, the gap between germline ends came to 21 bases. The CDR3 runs to 16 residues. Germline CDR1 reads SEHNR; CDR2 reads FQNEAQ (reference sequence). The CDR3 reads CASSHNPINQPYEQYF. Here the CDR3 DNA reads TGTGCCAGCAGCCATAACCCCATTAACCAGCCTTACGAGCAGTACTTC.

The V call is TRBV5-4, the J call TRBJ2-7; D uncertain. V lost 3 bases to trimming and J lost 2 bases, with 9 bases between them. Germline CDR1 and CDR2: SGHNT and YYREEE (reference sequence). The CDR3 covers 13 residues. CDR3 nucleotide sequence: TGTGCCAGCAGCTACGGACCTCCCTACGAGCAGTACTTC. This codes for CASSYGPPYEQYF.

The V call is TRBV4-2, the J call TRBJ2-7, with 7 bases lining up with TRBD2. The germline gives CDR1 LGHNA, CDR2 YNFKEQ. The junction had 3 bases not matched to a gene; V was cut back by 0 bases and J by 1 base. The CDR3 totals 15 residues. The CDR3 DNA reads TGTGCCAGCAGCCAAGAGCGGGAGATATCCTACGAGCAGTACTTC. It codes for CASSQEREISYEQYF.